Given below is one TCR beta chain in context. Its target is unknown. CDR3 size: 13 residues. Germline V gene lookup returns CDR1 MNHEY and CDR2 SVGAGI. This entry comes from a study of OX40 agonist ivuxolimab in advanced cancers. Study as a whole: Patients assigned to dose escalation were diagnosed with hepatocellular carcinoma, melanoma, renal cell or head and neck cancer. Partial responses occurred in Three dose-escalation patients, one with hepatocellular carcinoma and two with cutaneous melanoma. General observations from the study: Individuals who were partial responders at 0.1-3.0 mg/kg had clonal expansion that ranked among the lowest. By week 6 at 0.1 to 3.0 mg/kg, blood CD4+ and CD8+ T cells had expanded clonally.

TCRdb's copy holds only in-frame clones and misses some; the assay was immunoSEQ multiplex PCR. This sample has tens of thousands of clones, with 80% to 90% found just once. This receptor was taken from an adult with an advanced solid tumor such as melanoma, head and neck, liver or kidney cancer. The chain has TRBV6-5 and TRBJ2-2; 7 nucleotides line up with TRBD1. Sequencing used CD4+ or CD8+ T cells sorted from blood, obtained in a trial of the OX40 agonist ivuxolimab. CDR3 sequence (DNA): TGTCCTCAAGGGGGCCCGAACACCGGGGAGCTGTTTTTT. This sequence encodes CPQGGPNTGELFF.